This T cell receptor beta chain was found in a study of cytomegalovirus exposure and HLA in healthy donors. Turning to the study itself: The same platform used for the 650 to 850 first-cohort repertoires was also used for the 90 to 150 validation repertoires, as a later analysis reported.

On this clone: Its specificity is unknown.

Trimming cost V 5 bases and J 6 bases, with 17 bases left between them. The length of the CDR3 is 15 residues. The germline V gene encodes CDR1 MNHEY and CDR2 SMNVEV (reference sequence). Using immunoSEQ multiplex PCR, the repertoire was profiled, and TCRdb retains in-frame clones only, with some absent. The data show roughly 310,000 clones, roughly 88% seen once. Study observations and caveats: Reported performance of the classifier showed diagnosis of cytomegalovirus status with high specificity and sensitivity.

Sample: PBMCs. This sequence joins TRBV27 and TRBJ2-1, with a possible D match to TRBD2 (5 bases). This receptor was obtained from a man aged 30 to 39 in good health and CMV-seronegative. Written as DNA, the CDR3 is TGTGCCAGCAGTCTCGGGCCAGTTCGGGGCAATGAGCAGTTCTTC. Protein sequence: CASSLGPVRGNEQFF.